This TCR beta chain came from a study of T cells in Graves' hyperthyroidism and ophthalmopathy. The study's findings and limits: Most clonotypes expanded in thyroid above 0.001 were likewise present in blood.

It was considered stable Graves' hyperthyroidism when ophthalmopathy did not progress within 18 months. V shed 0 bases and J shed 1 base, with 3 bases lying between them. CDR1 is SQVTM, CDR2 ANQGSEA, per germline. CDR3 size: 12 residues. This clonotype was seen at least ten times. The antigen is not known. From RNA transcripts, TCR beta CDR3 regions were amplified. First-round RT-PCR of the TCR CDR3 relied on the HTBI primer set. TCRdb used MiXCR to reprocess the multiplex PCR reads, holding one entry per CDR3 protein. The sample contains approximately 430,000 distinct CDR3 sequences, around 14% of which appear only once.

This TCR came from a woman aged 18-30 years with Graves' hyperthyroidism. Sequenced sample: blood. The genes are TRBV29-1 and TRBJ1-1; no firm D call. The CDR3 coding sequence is TGCAGCGTTGAAGAGGGGAACACTGAAGCTTTCTTT. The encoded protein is CSVEEGNTEAFF.